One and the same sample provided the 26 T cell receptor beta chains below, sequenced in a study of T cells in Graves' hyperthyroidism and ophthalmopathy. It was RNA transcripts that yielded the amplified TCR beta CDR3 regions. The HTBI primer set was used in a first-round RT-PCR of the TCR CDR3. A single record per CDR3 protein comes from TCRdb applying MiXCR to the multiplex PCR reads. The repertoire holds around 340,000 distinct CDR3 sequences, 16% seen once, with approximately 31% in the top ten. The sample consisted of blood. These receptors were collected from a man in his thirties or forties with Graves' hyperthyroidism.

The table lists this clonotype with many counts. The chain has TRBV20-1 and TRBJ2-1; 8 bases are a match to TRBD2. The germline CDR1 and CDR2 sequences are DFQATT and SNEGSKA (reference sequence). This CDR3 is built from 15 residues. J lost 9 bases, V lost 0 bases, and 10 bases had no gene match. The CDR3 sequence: CSARDVTSGRAEQFF. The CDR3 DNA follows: TGCAGTGCTAGAGATGTGACCAGCGGGAGAGCTGAGCAGTTCTTC.

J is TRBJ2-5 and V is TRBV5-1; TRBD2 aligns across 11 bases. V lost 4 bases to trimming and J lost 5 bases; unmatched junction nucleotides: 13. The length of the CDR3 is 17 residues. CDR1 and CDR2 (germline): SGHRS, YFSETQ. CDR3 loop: CASSLTSGSGSVETQYF. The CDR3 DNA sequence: TGCGCCAGCAGCCTAACTAGCGGGAGTGGGTCGGTGGAGACCCAGTACTTC. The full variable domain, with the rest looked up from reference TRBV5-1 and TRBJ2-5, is KAGVTQTPRYLIKTRGQQVTLSCSPISGHRSVSWYQQTPGQGLQFLFEYFSETQRNKGNFPGRFSGRQFSNSRSEMNVSTLELGDSALYLCASSLTSGSGSVETQYFGPGTRLLVL.

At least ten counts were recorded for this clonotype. CDR3 residues: CSGREAASGSYNEQFF. The CDR3 DNA reads as TGCAGTGGAAGAGAAGCGGCTAGCGGGAGTTACAATGAGCAGTTCTTC. The chain joins TRBV20-1 to TRBJ2-1; 10 positions agree with TRBD2. This CDR3 is built from 16 residues. Germline CDR1 and CDR2: DFQATT and SNEGSKA (reference sequence). V lost 7 bases and J lost 4; bases outside the gene matches: 13.

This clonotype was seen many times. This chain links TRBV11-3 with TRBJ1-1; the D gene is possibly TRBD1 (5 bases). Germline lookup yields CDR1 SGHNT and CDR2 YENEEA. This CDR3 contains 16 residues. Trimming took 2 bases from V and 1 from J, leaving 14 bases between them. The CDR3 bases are TGTGCCAGCAGCTTACTTATCAGGGTAGGGAACACTGAAGCTTTCTTT. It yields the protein CASSLLIRVGNTEAFF.

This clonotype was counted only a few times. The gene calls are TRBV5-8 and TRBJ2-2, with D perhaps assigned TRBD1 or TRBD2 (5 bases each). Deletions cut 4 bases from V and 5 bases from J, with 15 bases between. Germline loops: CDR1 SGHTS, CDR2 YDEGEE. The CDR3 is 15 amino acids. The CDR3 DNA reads TGTGCCAGCAGCCCCCGATGGGGCGGGACCGGGGAGCTGTTTTTT. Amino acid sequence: CASSPRWGGTGELFF.

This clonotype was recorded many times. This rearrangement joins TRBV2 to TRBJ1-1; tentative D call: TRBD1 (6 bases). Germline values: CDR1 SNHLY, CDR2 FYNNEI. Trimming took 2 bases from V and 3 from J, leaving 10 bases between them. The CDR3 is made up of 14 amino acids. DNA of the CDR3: TGTGCCAGCAGTGAAAGGGCAGGGGACACTGAAGCTTTCTTT. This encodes CASSERAGDTEAFF.

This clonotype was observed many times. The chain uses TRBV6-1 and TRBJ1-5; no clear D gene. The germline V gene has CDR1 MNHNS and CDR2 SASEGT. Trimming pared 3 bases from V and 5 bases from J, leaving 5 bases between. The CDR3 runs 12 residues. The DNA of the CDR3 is TGTGCCAGCAGTGACACGTATCAGCCCCAGCATTTT. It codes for CASSDTYQPQHF.

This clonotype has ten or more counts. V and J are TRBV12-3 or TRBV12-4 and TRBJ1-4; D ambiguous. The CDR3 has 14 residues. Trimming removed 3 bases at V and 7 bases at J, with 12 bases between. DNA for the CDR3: TGTGCCAGCAGTTTCTCAGGCTTGGGTGAAAAACTGTTTTTT. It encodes CASSFSGLGEKLFF.

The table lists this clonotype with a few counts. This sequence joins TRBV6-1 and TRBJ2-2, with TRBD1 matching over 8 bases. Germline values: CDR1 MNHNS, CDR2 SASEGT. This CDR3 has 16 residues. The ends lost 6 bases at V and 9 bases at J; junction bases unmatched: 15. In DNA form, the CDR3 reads TGTGCCAGCAGCCCCTCCCCCGACAGGGGAAAGAGGGAGCTGTTTTTT. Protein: CASSPSPDRGKRELFF.

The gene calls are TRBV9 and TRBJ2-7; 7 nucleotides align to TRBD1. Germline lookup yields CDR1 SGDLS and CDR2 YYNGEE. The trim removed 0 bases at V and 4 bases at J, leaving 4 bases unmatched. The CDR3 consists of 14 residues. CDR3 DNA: TGTGCCAGCAGCGTAGGGGACAGAAATTACGAGCAGTACTTC. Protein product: CASSVGDRNYEQYF.

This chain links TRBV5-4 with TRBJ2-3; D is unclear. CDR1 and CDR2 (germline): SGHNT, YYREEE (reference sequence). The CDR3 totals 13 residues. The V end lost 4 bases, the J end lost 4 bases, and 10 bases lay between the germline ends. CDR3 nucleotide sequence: TGTGCCAGCAGCCCCCGGAGTGCAGATACGCAGTATTTT. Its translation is CASSPRSADTQYF.

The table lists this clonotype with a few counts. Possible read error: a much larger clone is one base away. The CDR3 sequence is CTSSHFDRRHGYTF. DNA of the CDR3: TGTACCAGCAGCCATTTCGACAGACGGCATGGCTACACCTTC. The chain carries TRBV3-1 and TRBJ1-2, with D perhaps matching TRBD1 (5 bases). Germline-derived CDR1 and CDR2 are LGHDT and YNNKEL (reference sequence). The CDR3 sequence is 14 residues long. Supplemented by reference TRBV3-1 and TRBJ1-2, the full variable domain reads DTAVSQTPKYLVTQMGNDKSIKCEQNLGHDTMYWYKQDSKKFLKIMFSYNNKELIINETVPNRFSPKSPDKAHLNLHINSLELGDSAVYFCTSSHFDRRHGYTFGSGTRLTVV.

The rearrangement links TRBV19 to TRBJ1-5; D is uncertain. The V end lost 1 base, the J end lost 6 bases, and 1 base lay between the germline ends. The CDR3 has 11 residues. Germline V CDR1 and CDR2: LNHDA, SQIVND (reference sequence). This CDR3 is CASSIGQPQHF. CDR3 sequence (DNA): TGTGCCAGTAGTATAGGTCAGCCCCAGCATTTT.

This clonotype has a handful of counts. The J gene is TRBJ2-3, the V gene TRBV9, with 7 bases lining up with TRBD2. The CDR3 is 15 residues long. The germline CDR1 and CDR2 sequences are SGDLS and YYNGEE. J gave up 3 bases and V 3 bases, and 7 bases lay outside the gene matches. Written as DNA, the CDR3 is TGTGCCAGCAGCGATTTTAGCGGGCCAACAGATACGCAGTATTTT. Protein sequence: CASSDFSGPTDTQYF.

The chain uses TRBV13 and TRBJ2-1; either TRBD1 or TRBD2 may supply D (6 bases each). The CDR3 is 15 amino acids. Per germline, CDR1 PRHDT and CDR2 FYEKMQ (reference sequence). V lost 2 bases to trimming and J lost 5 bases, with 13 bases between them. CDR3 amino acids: CASSLRGALNNEQFF. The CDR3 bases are TGTGCCAGCAGCTTAAGGGGGGCACTAAACAATGAGCAGTTCTTC. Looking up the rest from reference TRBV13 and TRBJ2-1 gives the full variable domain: AAGVIQSPRHLIKEKRETATLKCYPIPRHDTVYWYQQGPGQDPQFLISFYEKMQSDKGSIPDRFSAQQFSDYHSELNMSSLELGDSALYFCASSLRGALNNEQFFGPGTRLTVL.

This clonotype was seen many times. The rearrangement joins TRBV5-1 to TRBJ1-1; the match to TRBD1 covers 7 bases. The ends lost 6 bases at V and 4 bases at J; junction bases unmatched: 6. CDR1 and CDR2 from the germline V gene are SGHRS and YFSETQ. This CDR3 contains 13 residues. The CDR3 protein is CASTSTGVTEAFF. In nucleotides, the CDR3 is TGCGCCAGCACCTCAACAGGGGTCACTGAAGCTTTCTTT. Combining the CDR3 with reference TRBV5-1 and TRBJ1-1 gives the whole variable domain KAGVTQTPRYLIKTRGQQVTLSCSPISGHRSVSWYQQTPGQGLQFLFEYFSETQRNKGNFPGRFSGRQFSNSRSEMNVSTLELGDSALYLCASTSTGVTEAFFGQGTRLTVV.

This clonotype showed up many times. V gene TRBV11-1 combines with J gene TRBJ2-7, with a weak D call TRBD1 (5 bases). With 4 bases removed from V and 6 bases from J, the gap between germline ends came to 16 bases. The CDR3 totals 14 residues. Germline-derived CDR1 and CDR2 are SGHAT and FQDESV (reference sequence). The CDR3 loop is CASSSYMDRGEQYF. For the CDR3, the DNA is TGTGCCAGCAGCTCGTACATGGATAGGGGCGAGCAGTACTTC.

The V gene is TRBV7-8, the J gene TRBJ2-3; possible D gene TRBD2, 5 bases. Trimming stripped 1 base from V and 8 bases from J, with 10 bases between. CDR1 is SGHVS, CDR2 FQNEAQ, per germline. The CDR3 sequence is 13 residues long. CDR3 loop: CASSLGGEGTQYF. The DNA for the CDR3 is TGTGCCAGCAGCTTAGGGGGAGAAGGTACGCAGTATTTT. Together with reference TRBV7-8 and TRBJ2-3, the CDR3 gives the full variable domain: GAGVSQSPRYKVAKRGQDVALRCDPISGHVSLFWYQQALGQGPEFLTYFQNEAQLDKSGLPSDRFFAERPEGSVSTLKIQRTQQEDSAVYLCASSLGGEGTQYFGPGTRLTVL.

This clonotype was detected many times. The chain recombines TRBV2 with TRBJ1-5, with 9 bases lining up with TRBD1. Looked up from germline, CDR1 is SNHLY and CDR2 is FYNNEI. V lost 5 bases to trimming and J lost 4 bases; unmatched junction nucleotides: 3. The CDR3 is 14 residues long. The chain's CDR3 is CASSMTGGNQPQHF. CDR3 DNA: TGTGCCAGCAGTATGACAGGGGGGAATCAGCCCCAGCATTTT.

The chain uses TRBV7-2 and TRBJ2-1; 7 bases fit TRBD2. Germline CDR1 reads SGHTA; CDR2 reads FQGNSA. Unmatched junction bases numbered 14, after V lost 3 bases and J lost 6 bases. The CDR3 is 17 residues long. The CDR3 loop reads CASSLVRLAGVGNEQFF. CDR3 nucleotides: TGTGCCAGCAGCTTGGTGCGGCTGGCGGGAGTGGGCAATGAGCAGTTCTTC.

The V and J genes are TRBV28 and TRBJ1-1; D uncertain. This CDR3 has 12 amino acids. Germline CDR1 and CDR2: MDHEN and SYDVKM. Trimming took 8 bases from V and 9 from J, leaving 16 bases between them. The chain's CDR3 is CASLNSGRQAFF. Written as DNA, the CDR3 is TGTGCCAGCCTAAATTCCGGACGGCAAGCTTTCTTT.

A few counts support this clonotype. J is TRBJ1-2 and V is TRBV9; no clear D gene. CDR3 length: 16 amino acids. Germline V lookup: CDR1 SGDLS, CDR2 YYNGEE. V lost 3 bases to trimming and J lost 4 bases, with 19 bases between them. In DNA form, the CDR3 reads TGTGCCAGCAGCGCCCACGGGCGGGATCTCTCCTATGGCTACACCTTC. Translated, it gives CASSAHGRDLSYGYTF.

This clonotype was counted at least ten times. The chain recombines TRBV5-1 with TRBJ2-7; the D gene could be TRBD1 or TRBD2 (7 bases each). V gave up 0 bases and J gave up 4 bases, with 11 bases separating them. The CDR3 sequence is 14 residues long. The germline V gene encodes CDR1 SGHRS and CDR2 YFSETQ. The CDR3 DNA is TGCGCCAGCAGCTTGGCCCAGGGGGGGTACGAGCAGTACTTC. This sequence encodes CASSLAQGGYEQYF.

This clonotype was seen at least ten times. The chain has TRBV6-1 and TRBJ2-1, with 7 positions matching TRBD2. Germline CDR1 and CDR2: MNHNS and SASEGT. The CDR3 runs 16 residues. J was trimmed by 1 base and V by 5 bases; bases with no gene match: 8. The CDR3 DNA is TGTGCCAGCAGTACCCCTAGCGGCCGTTCCTACAATGAGCAGTTCTTC. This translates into CASSTPSGRSYNEQFF.

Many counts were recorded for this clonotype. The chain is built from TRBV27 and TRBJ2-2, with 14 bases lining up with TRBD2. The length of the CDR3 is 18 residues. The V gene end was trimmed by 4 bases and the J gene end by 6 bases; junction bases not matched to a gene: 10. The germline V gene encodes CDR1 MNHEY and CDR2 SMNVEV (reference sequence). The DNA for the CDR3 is TGTGCCAGCAGTTATAGAGGACTAGCGGGAGGAGGGCCCGGGGAGCTGTTTTTT. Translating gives CASSYRGLAGGGPGELFF.

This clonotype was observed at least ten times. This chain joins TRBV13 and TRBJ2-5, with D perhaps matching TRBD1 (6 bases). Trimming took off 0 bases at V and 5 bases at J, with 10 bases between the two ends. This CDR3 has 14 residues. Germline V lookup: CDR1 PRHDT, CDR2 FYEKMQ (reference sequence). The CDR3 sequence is CASSLGRGRETQYF. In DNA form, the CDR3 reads TGTGCCAGCAGCTTAGGCAGGGGACGGGAGACCCAGTACTTC. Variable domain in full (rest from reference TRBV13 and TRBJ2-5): AAGVIQSPRHLIKEKRETATLKCYPIPRHDTVYWYQQGPGQDPQFLISFYEKMQSDKGSIPDRFSAQQFSDYHSELNMSSLELGDSALYFCASSLGRGRETQYFGPGTRLLVL.